Described below is a single T cell receptor beta chain sequence and its context. This entry is derived from a study of blood T cell repertoires in COVID-19. The overall study: COVID-19 samples from acute and convalescent phases originated in the United States, Italy and Spain. T cells, B-cell-depleted T cells, or PBMCs provided the cDNA or gDNA that served as material.

Original data processing: The authors estimated nucleated cell counts from reference gene primer amplification. Some clones are missing from TCRdb's copy, which holds only in-frame ones; the method was immunoSEQ multiplex PCR. V and J calls and clone size follow that table, whereas D and trimming were derived from the DNA. The data hold 150,000 to 200,000 clones, with about 85% observed a single time. Sequencing was done on a sample of peripheral blood. The receptor's source is a woman aged 25-40 years with active or convalescent COVID-19.

CDR3 region: CASTLSGGGSYNEQFF. The DNA for the CDR3 is TGCGCCAGCACACTTTCTGGGGGAGGCTCCTACAATGAGCAGTTCTTC. V is TRBV5-1 and J is TRBJ2-1, with D maybe TRBD2 (6 bases). Trimming shortened V by 6 bases and J by 0 bases, and 16 bases separated the two germline ends. Germline V gene lookup returns CDR1 SGHRS and CDR2 YFSETQ. This CDR3 comprises 16 residues.